The clone carrying this T cell receptor beta chain was detected ten times or more. The antigen remains undetermined. TCRdb analysed the 5' RACE reads with MiXCR anew, one entry per CDR3 protein. Among 110,000 to 150,000 distinct CDR3 sequences listed, about 6.2% were seen once. This sample was included in a study of T cells after yellow fever vaccination. Whole-study findings and limits: After the booster, 96% of CD4 and more than 75% of CD8 primary-response clones were re-detected.

This CDR3 has 17 amino acids. V was clipped by 4 bases and J by 6 bases, with 26 bases between them. The germline V gene encodes CDR1 SGHKS and CDR2 YYEKEE (reference sequence). The clonotype was recovered from a young man who received the YFV17D yellow fever vaccine. The sequenced sample was CD4+ T cells sorted from PBMCs, obtained 10 days after the yellow fever booster vaccination. This chain connects TRBV5-5 to TRBJ2-7; tentatively, D is TRBD2 (6 bases). CDR3 DNA: TGTGCCAGCAGCCCTCTAGCGAGTGACTTGCGGGGTGGCGAGCAGTACTTC. This sequence encodes CASSPLASDLRGGEQYF.